The subject of this entry is one T cell receptor beta chain. As yet, its antigen is unknown. The CDR3 end shows no conserved phenylalanine or tryptophan, and so a read error is likely. V was shortened by 7 bases and J by 6 bases, with 15 bases between the two germline ends. Germline CDR1 reads MNHNS; CDR2 reads SASEGT. The CDR3 contains 13 residues. Original methodology: The study built a papillary thyroid cancer distant-metastasis classifier from CDR3 differences across clinicopathological groups. TCRdb used MiXCR to call clones anew from the PCR reads. TCRdb assigned the V and J calls; the authors' analysis was not used. The data contain 23,000 or so clones, around 21% of them singletons. These data originate in a study of metastatic and nonmetastatic thyroid tumors. Across the study: Both malignant and benign thyroid patients supplied peripheral blood and tumor or nodule tissue samples, across which the repertoires of these patients were then compared. Findings of the study overall: In blood and tumor, TCR beta diversity was reportedly significantly higher in malignant thyroid tumors than in benign nodules.

Thyroid surgery had not been preceded by any treatment in any patient. Sample: blood. This TCR was recovered from a female donor with papillary thyroid cancer or a benign thyroid nodule (not recorded which). Some clones in this sample may be carry-over from other donors' samples. The chain recombines TRBV6-1 with TRBJ1-2; D not resolved. CDR3 in DNA: TGTGCCAGCACTGACCCCACGGGCGATGGCTACACCATC. As protein: CASTDPTGDGYTI.